This record covers a single T cell receptor beta chain. Authors' analysis steps: How many nucleated cells were present was estimated from reference gene primer amplification. TCRdb's copy holds only in-frame clones and misses some; the assay was immunoSEQ multiplex PCR. That table is the source of V, J and clone size, and D and trimming were worked out from the DNA. The table includes 150,000 to 200,000 clones, approximately 92% detected once. The data derive from a study of blood T cell repertoires in COVID-19. Study-wide background: Sites across the United States, Italy and Spain contributed samples from acute and convalescent COVID-19. T cells, B-cell-depleted T cells, or PBMCs provided the cDNA or gDNA that served as material.

Enrollment of patients from Seattle took place during active infection, with longitudinal follow-up. This CDR3 region has 13 residues. Per the germline V gene, CDR1 is SQVTM and CDR2 is ANQGSEA. V lost 4 bases, J lost 8 bases, and 17 bases lay in between. This clonotype was obtained from a young man with COVID-19, enrolled during active disease. Sequencing input: peripheral blood. J is TRBJ1-1 and V is TRBV29-1, with D possibly matching TRBD1 (5 bases). The CDR3 sequence: CSVARAVGAEAFF. In DNA form, the CDR3 reads TGCAGCGTTGCACGGGCCGTAGGGGCGGAAGCTTTCTTT. Combining the CDR3 with reference TRBV29-1 and TRBJ1-1 gives the whole variable domain SAVISQKPSRDICQRGTSLTIQCQVDSQVTMMFWYRQQPGQSLTLIATANQGSEATYESGFVIDKFPISRPNLTFSTLTVSNMSPEDSSIYLCSVARAVGAEAFFGQGTRLTVV.